The 5 T cell receptor beta chains presented below share a single source sample, sequenced in a study of OX40 agonist ivuxolimab in advanced cancers. The repertoire was sequenced with immunoSEQ multiplex PCR; TCRdb's copy has only in-frame clones and lacks some. Here the sample spans 92,000 or so clones, 70% to 85% being singletons. The sequencing here drew on CD4+ or CD8+ T cells sorted from blood, taken in a trial of the OX40 agonist ivuxolimab. These receptors were taken from an adult with an advanced solid tumor such as melanoma, head and neck, liver or kidney cancer.

The V and J genes are TRBV20-1 and TRBJ2-1; D remains ambiguous. V gave up 3 bases and J gave up 7 bases, with 7 bases separating them. The CDR3 is 11 residues long. Germline values: CDR1 DFQATT, CDR2 SNEGSKA (reference sequence). The CDR3 sequence is CSASIKNEQFF. In nucleotides, the CDR3 is TGCAGTGCTAGTATAAAAAATGAGCAGTTCTTC.

The genes are TRBV5-1 and TRBJ1-5; D gene ambiguous. Between the trimmed V and J ends, which lost 0 bases and 7 bases, there was a span of 8 bases. The CDR3 runs 13 residues. CDR1 is SGHRS, CDR2 YFSETQ, per germline. CDR3: CASSLEGGQPQHF. The CDR3 coding sequence is TGCGCCAGCAGCTTGGAGGGTGGACAGCCCCAGCATTTT.

The chain links TRBV27 to TRBJ2-3; 11 nucleotides line up with TRBD2. This CDR3 spans 19 amino acids. Germline CDR1 MNHEY, CDR2 SMNVEV (reference sequence). J was trimmed by 3 bases and V by 2 bases; bases with no gene match: 13. The CDR3 DNA reads TGTGCCAGCAGTTTAACTAGCGGGAGTTTCATGAGGGTGACAGATACGCAGTATTTT. Translated: CASSLTSGSFMRVTDTQYF.

The gene calls are TRBV5-1 and TRBJ1-2, with TRBD1 matching over 7 bases. Losses at the gene ends were 1 base for V and 0 bases for J; bases not matched to a gene: 6. CDR3 size: 16 residues. CDR1 and CDR2 from the germline V gene are SGHRS and YFSETQ. The CDR3 DNA follows: TGCGCCAGCAGCTTGCGGACAGGTACCACTAACTATGGCTACACCTTC. Protein sequence: CASSLRTGTTNYGYTF.

The rearrangement joins TRBV7-2 to TRBJ2-7, with D possibly called TRBD1 or TRBD2 (5 bases each). The V end was cut by 1 base, the J end by 7 bases, with 20 bases between. CDR3 length: 16 residues. Germline V CDR1 and CDR2: SGHTA, FQGNSA. In DNA form, the CDR3 reads TGTGCCAGCAGCTTAGGAGGGTCCCCCAGGGTGGGGGAGCAGTACTTC. It specifies CASSLGGSPRVGEQYF.